One and the same sample provided the 27 T cell receptor beta chains below, sequenced in a study of beta chain features in type 1 diabetes. Expressed TCRB transcripts were sequenced, since all the RNA that had been isolated was reverse transcribed. Some clones are missing from TCRdb's copy, which holds only in-frame ones; the method was immunoSEQ multiplex PCR. The sample yields under 950,000 clones, 17% seen once. What was sequenced was naive CD4+ T cells from blood. The origin of the receptors is a woman aged 18-29 years in good health.

The genes are TRBV15 and TRBJ2-7; no firm D call. The CDR3 runs 15 residues. The germline CDR1 and CDR2 sequences are LNHNV and YYDKDF (reference sequence). V lost 1 base and J 1 base, leaving 11 bases between the germline ends. DNA for the CDR3: TGTGCCACCAGCAGAGCAGGAGCAGGTTCCTACGAGCAGTACTTC. This codes for CATSRAGAGSYEQYF.

The table lists this clone with a few counts. The J gene is TRBJ2-3, the V gene TRBV29-1, with TRBD1 matching over 11 bases. Trimming cost V 7 bases and J 4 bases; bases outside gene matches: 7. The V gene's germline CDR1 is SQVTM and CDR2 ANQGSEA. This CDR3 contains 14 residues. The CDR3 DNA reads as TGCAGCGCCGGGGGGACAGGGGGTGCAGATACGCAGTATTTT. This encodes CSAGGTGGADTQYF.

The gene calls are TRBV27 and TRBJ1-5; D is unclear. Trimming took 6 bases from V and 8 from J, leaving 14 bases between them. This CDR3 has 13 amino acids. Germline V gene data show CDR1 as MNHEY and CDR2 as SMNVEV (reference sequence). CDR3 sequence reads: CASSQDGRKPQHF. CDR3 DNA sequence: TGTGCCAGCAGCCAGGACGGCCGGAAGCCCCAGCATTTT.

This clone has a handful of counts. The chain is built from TRBV7-2 and TRBJ2-5; 10 bases match TRBD1. The better agreement between TRBJ2-7 and the DNA end casts doubt on the J call. The CDR3 has 15 amino acids. Looked up from germline, CDR1 is SGHTA and CDR2 is FQGNSA. CDR3 bases: TGTGCCAGCAGCCCCCGGACAGGGGGAACTTACGAGCAGTACTTC. Its translation: CASSPRTGGTYEQYF.

Written as DNA, the CDR3 is TGTGCCAGCGGGCTAGCGGGAGGTGGCGAGCAGTACTTC. It specifies CASGLAGGGEQYF. The chain is built from TRBV9 and TRBJ2-5; 11 bases agree with TRBD2. The J call may not be correct, given that the DNA end is closer to TRBJ2-7. The CDR3 covers 13 residues. In germline, CDR1 is SGDLS, CDR2 YYNGEE.

The chain uses TRBV6-5 and TRBJ2-7; 8 bases match TRBD1. CDR3 length: 12 amino acids. Trimming at V came to 5 bases and at J to 7 bases, leaving 4 bases not matched to a gene. The germline V gene has CDR1 MNHEY and CDR2 SVGAGI. The CDR3 coding sequence is TGTGCCAGCAGTCCATGGACAGGGGAGCAGTACTTC. Protein: CASSPWTGEQYF.

V is TRBV19 and J is TRBJ2-1; possibly TRBD1 for D (5 bases). This CDR3 has 17 amino acids. The V gene's germline CDR1 is LNHDA and CDR2 SQIVND (reference sequence). The V end lost 8 bases, the J end lost 3 bases, and 23 bases lay between the germline ends. CDR3 sequence reads: CASQKSAGFFHYNEQFF. CDR3 nucleotide sequence: TGTGCCAGTCAAAAATCAGCAGGGTTCTTCCACTACAATGAGCAGTTCTTC.

This clone was seen a handful of times. V usage is TRBV7-2 and J usage is TRBJ2-7; 7 bases are a match to TRBD2. The germline V gene encodes CDR1 SGHTA and CDR2 FQGNSA. The CDR3 runs 15 residues. V was clipped by 5 bases and J by 0 bases; unmatched bases: 7. Written as DNA, the CDR3 is TGTGCCAGCAGCATGTTAGCGGGTGACTCCTACGAGCAGTACTTC. Translating gives CASSMLAGDSYEQYF.

The V gene is TRBV21-1, the J gene TRBJ1-2. TRBV21-1 is tagged as a pseudogene. The length of the CDR3 is 12 residues. Here the CDR3 DNA reads TGTGCCAGCAGCAAAGTAGACTATGGCTACACCTTC. Residues: CASSKVDYGYTF.

This clone was counted a few times. This sequence joins TRBV5-1 and TRBJ2-3, with TRBD2 as a possible D gene (6 bases). Trimming shortened V by 4 bases and J by 0 bases, and 15 bases separated the two germline ends. The CDR3 has 16 residues. Germline CDR1 and CDR2: SGHRS and YFSETQ. The CDR3 sequence is CASSPGTGTSTDTQYF. The CDR3 coding sequence is TGCGCCAGCAGCCCGGGGACCGGGACTAGCACAGATACGCAGTATTTT.

The rearrangement joins TRBV7-9 to TRBJ2-1; no firm D call. The CDR3 has 13 residues. Germline V gene lookup returns CDR1 SEHNR and CDR2 FQNEAQ (reference sequence). The V end lost 0 bases, the J end lost 10 bases, and 10 bases lay between the germline ends. CDR3 protein: CASSLALVGEQFF. CDR3 DNA sequence: TGTGCCAGCAGCTTAGCGCTAGTGGGAGAGCAGTTCTTC.

The rearrangement links TRBV25-1 to TRBJ1-1; perhaps TRBD1 as D (5 bases). The CDR3 loop spans 16 amino acids. Deletions cut 2 bases from V and 1 base from J, with 14 bases between. Germline V gene sequence: CDR1 MGHDK, CDR2 SYGVNS. Here the CDR3 DNA reads TGTGCCAGCAGTGAAACCGGCGCAGGGACGAACACTGAAGCTTTCTTT. This sequence encodes CASSETGAGTNTEAFF.

V and J are TRBV18 and TRBJ2-7, with TRBD2 matching 8 bases. With 4 bases clipped from V and 0 bases from J, the junction kept 5 bases outside the gene matches. There are 15 residues in the CDR3. Germline V CDR1 and CDR2: KGHSH, LQKENI. The chain's CDR3 is CASSQSGSYSYEQYF. CDR3 DNA sequence: TGTGCCAGCTCACAGAGCGGGAGCTACTCCTACGAGCAGTACTTC.

V gene TRBV2 combines with J gene TRBJ1-1; D is perhaps TRBD1 (5 bases). V lost 8 bases and J lost 5, with 18 bases in between. Germline V lookup: CDR1 SNHLY, CDR2 FYNNEI. The CDR3 has 14 residues. The CDR3 region has the DNA TGTGCCAGCCACGGGGCCGAACCGCGGACTGAAGCTTTCTTT. Protein product: CASHGAEPRTEAFF.

The chain links TRBV6-5 to TRBJ1-1; D call uncertain. The CDR3 totals 16 residues. The germline V and J ends were trimmed by 2 bases and 0 bases, with 13 bases remaining between them. Looked up from germline, CDR1 is MNHEY and CDR2 is SVGAGI. CDR3 in amino acids: CASSYAPVVVNTEAFF. The CDR3, as DNA: TGTGCCAGCAGTTACGCACCCGTGGTTGTGAACACTGAAGCTTTCTTT.

This clone turned up a few times. V and J are TRBV2 and TRBJ1-5, with TRBD1 identical over 9 bases. This CDR3 comprises 13 residues. J gave up 9 bases and V 8 bases, and 8 bases lay outside the gene matches. Looked up from germline, CDR1 is SNHLY and CDR2 is FYNNEI. Here the CDR3 reads CASGGDRVRPQHF. CDR3 nucleotide sequence: TGTGCCAGCGGGGGGGACAGGGTTCGGCCCCAGCATTTT.

The V and J genes are TRBV2 and TRBJ2-6; D is unresolved. Germline V gene sequence: CDR1 SNHLY, CDR2 FYNNEI. There are 17 residues in the CDR3. V was shortened by 6 bases and J by 4 bases, with 19 bases between the two germline ends. The CDR3 region has the DNA TGTGCCAGCAGAGACTTTGGTGGGTTTCGAGGGGCCAACGTCCTGACTTTC. Protein: CASRDFGGFRGANVLTF.

V is TRBV9 and J is TRBJ2-5; D ambiguous. Germline CDR1 and CDR2: SGDLS and YYNGEE. The CDR3 length is 14 residues. Trimming removed 1 base at V and 0 bases at J, with 7 bases between. CDR3 DNA sequence: TGTGCCAGCAGCGTATCGCGGAACCAAGAGACCCAGTACTTC. Protein: CASSVSRNQETQYF.

This clone was counted only a few times. The rearrangement links TRBV27 to TRBJ1-4; no definite D call. Looked up from germline, CDR1 is MNHEY and CDR2 is SMNVEV (reference sequence). V lost 3 bases, J lost 4 bases, and 9 bases lay in between. The CDR3 length is 14 residues. The CDR3 is CASSFRGNNEKLFF. The CDR3 coding sequence is TGTGCCAGCAGTTTTCGGGGAAATAATGAAAAACTGTTTTTT.

This clone has more than one count but fewer than ten. The V call is TRBV28, the J call TRBJ2-2; D is perhaps TRBD1 (5 bases). CDR3 length: 16 amino acids. The germline V and J ends were trimmed by 2 bases and 4 bases, with 14 bases remaining between them. Germline V gene lookup returns CDR1 MDHEN and CDR2 SYDVKM. The CDR3, as DNA: TGTGCCAGCAGTTTACGCGCAGGGCCGAGCACCGGGGAGCTGTTTTTT. Protein sequence: CASSLRAGPSTGELFF.

This clone has a handful of counts. The CDR3 DNA is TGTGCCATCAGTGGGACGACTAGTAGCTACGAGCAGTACTTC. This gives the protein CAISGTTSSYEQYF. V is TRBV10-3 and J is TRBJ2-7, with a weak D call TRBD2 (6 bases). The CDR3 runs to 14 residues. V lost 4 bases to trimming and J lost 3 bases, with 13 bases between them. Germline CDR1 reads ENHRY; CDR2 reads SYGVKD.

This clone occurred a few times. The chain employs TRBV2 and TRBJ1-2, with D unclear. CDR1 and CDR2 (germline): SNHLY, FYNNEI. The CDR3 has 13 amino acids. Trimming took off 4 bases at V and 1 base at J, with 7 bases between the two ends. The CDR3 DNA reads as TGTGCCAGCAGTGTGGAGATTAACTATGGCTACACCTTC. This codes for CASSVEINYGYTF.

This clone was counted only a few times. This chain links TRBV19 with TRBJ2-3; no definite D call. Per the germline V gene, CDR1 is LNHDA and CDR2 is SQIVND (reference sequence). The CDR3 extends over 15 amino acids. V was shortened by 7 bases and J by 2 bases, with 16 bases between the two germline ends. CDR3 DNA: TGTGCCAGTAAGGGTCGTGACGGGCACACAGATACGCAGTATTTT. This codes for CASKGRDGHTDTQYF.

The chain recombines TRBV10-3 with TRBJ2-2; D is possibly TRBD1 (5 bases). The germline V gene has CDR1 ENHRY and CDR2 SYGVKD. The CDR3 has 16 amino acids. Between the trimmed V and J ends, which lost 6 bases and 5 bases, there was a span of 19 bases. In DNA form, the CDR3 reads TGTGCCATCAGCAGAAGCAGGGTAGTAGAGACCGGGGAGCTGTTTTTT. Its translation is CAISRSRVVETGELFF.

This clone appeared a few times. V and J are TRBV13 and TRBJ2-1; 7 bases map to TRBD1. V gave up 3 bases and J gave up 9 bases; unmatched junction bases: 17. Germline assignment: CDR1 PRHDT and CDR2 FYEKMQ (reference sequence). There are 17 residues in the CDR3. The CDR3 loop reads CASSFRRSTGQLTEQFF. The CDR3, as DNA: TGTGCCAGCAGCTTCCGACGATCGACAGGGCAACTCACTGAGCAGTTCTTC.

This clone was recorded a few times. The genes are TRBV7-9 and TRBJ2-3, with D perhaps TRBD1 or TRBD2 (5 bases each). There are 15 residues in the CDR3. V was cut by 0 bases and J by 5 bases, with 12 bases left in between. CDR1 is SEHNR, CDR2 FQNEAQ, per germline (reference sequence). The CDR3 loop is CASSLAQGRGDTQYF. The CDR3, as DNA: TGTGCCAGCAGCTTAGCGCAGGGCCGGGGAGATACGCAGTATTTT.

This rearrangement joins TRBV6-5 to TRBJ1-1; possible D gene TRBD1, 5 bases. The CDR3 runs to 14 residues. Trimming stripped 5 bases from V and 0 bases from J, with 10 bases between. Germline CDR1 reads MNHEY; CDR2 reads SVGAGI. The CDR3 reads CASSRGVLNTEAFF. The CDR3 region has the DNA TGTGCCAGCAGTCGAGGGGTCTTGAACACTGAAGCTTTCTTT.